This TCR beta chain was sequenced during a study of siplizumab effects on memory and regulatory T cells. Regarding the study as a whole: In controls, 26.9% of mappable alloreactive CD4+ clones were Treg-derived on average, versus around 71% with siplizumab. Confirmatory evidence of suppressive function in proliferating siplizumab-culture Tregs was not obtained.

In the case of this clone: Its antigen is still unknown. The same CDR3 can be traced to other DNA sequences in this sample.

The germline V gene has CDR1 LNHDA and CDR2 SQIVND (reference sequence). This CDR3 comprises 13 residues. Trimming left V 1 base short and J 4 bases short, with 7 bases between. The assay looked at around 100,000 TCR templates in each sample. The repertoire was sequenced with immunoSEQ multiplex PCR; TCRdb's copy has only in-frame clones and lacks some. This sample has 70,000 or so clones, with about 90% found just once. J is TRBJ2-5 and V is TRBV19; D possibly corresponds to TRBD1 (5 bases). The source of this sequence is a human donor in good health. Sequenced input: CD8+ T cells sorted from blood. CDR3 sequence reads: CASSIVGAETQYF. CDR3 sequence (DNA): TGTGCCAGTAGTATAGTTGGGGCAGAGACCCAGTACTTC.